These 29 T cell receptor beta chains were all obtained from the same sample, sequenced in a study of blood T cell repertoires in COVID-19. Clones were read by immunoSEQ multiplex PCR, and TCRdb kept only the in-frame ones, dropping some. The data show over 200,000 clones, around 92% seen once. Sequenced input: peripheral blood. Receptor source: a person aged 18-29 years with COVID-19, enrolled during active disease.

This clone was seen a single time. This chain links TRBV6-6 with TRBJ2-5; 7 nucleotides match TRBD2. V shed 6 bases, J shed 3 bases, and the junction held 7 bases outside the gene matches. The CDR3 is made up of 14 amino acids. Germline V gene data show CDR1 as MNHNY and CDR2 as SVGAGI (reference sequence). For the CDR3, the DNA is TGTGCCAGCAGGGGCGCGGGAGTTGAAGAGACCCAGTACTTC. Its protein is CASRGAGVEETQYF.

The CDR3 sequence is CASRLGRGRTEAFF. The CDR3 DNA is TGTGCAAGTCGCTTAGGAAGGGGGCGGACTGAAGCTTTCTTT. V is TRBV12-2 and J is TRBJ1-1; the table's TRBD1 call for D was not verified on the DNA. TRBV12-2 is shown as a pseudogene. The CDR3 spans 14 residues.

The chain employs TRBV5-1 and TRBJ2-4, with 7 bases fitting TRBD1. The V and J ends lost 0 bases and 7 bases, in that order; junction bases with no gene match: 10. The germline V gene has CDR1 SGHRS and CDR2 YFSETQ. The CDR3 runs to 16 residues. Written as DNA, the CDR3 is TGCGCCAGCAGCTTGGGACCCACCGGGACAGTGAACATTCAGTACTTC. Translated: CASSLGPTGTVNIQYF.

V usage is TRBV27 and J usage is TRBJ1-5; 8 nucleotides align to TRBD1. In germline, CDR1 is MNHEY, CDR2 SMNVEV (reference sequence). The CDR3 contains 13 residues. V was pared by 6 bases and J by 9 bases, with 7 bases of the junction left unmatched. In DNA form, the CDR3 reads TGTGCCAGCAGGTCAGGGGGCTTAGGGCCCCAGCATTTT. This gives the protein CASRSGGLGPQHF.

In nucleotides, the CDR3 is TGTGCCAGCAGTGAAACCGGACAGGGGGCGCGCGGCTACACCTTC. It specifies CASSETGQGARGYTF. This chain links TRBV2 with TRBJ1-2; 11 bases agree with TRBD1. The junction had 7 bases not matched to a gene; V was cut back by 2 bases and J by 8 bases. Germline loops: CDR1 SNHLY, CDR2 FYNNEI. The CDR3 covers 15 residues.

The V gene is TRBV6-1, the J gene TRBJ1-3; D is undetermined. The CDR3 extends over 13 amino acids. The germline gives CDR1 MNHNS, CDR2 SASEGT. V dropped 2 bases and J dropped 3 bases, with 5 bases sitting between them. The CDR3 spells CASSERLGNTIYF. CDR3 DNA sequence: TGTGCCAGCAGTGAACGTCTTGGAAACACCATATATTTT.

The chain joins TRBV27 to TRBJ2-5, with 7 bases that match TRBD1. The CDR3 runs 15 residues. Trimming removed 0 bases from V and 5 bases from J; junction bases left unmatched: 6. The germline V gene has CDR1 MNHEY and CDR2 SMNVEV (reference sequence). Here the CDR3 reads CASSLSWQGVETQYF. DNA of the CDR3: TGTGCCAGCAGTTTATCGTGGCAGGGGGTCGAGACCCAGTACTTC.

The genes are TRBV9 and TRBJ2-1, with TRBD2 identical over 10 bases. Per germline, CDR1 SGDLS and CDR2 YYNGEE. V shed 0 bases, J shed 2 bases, and the junction held 11 bases outside the gene matches. CDR3 size: 19 residues. CDR3 in amino acids: CASSVGLAGVLGAYNEQFF. CDR3 nucleotides: TGTGCCAGCAGCGTAGGGCTAGCGGGAGTACTTGGCGCCTACAATGAGCAGTTCTTC. Drawing the rest from reference TRBV9 and TRBJ2-1, the complete variable domain is DSGVTQTPKHLITATGQRVTLRCSPRSGDLSVYWYQQSLDQGLQFLIQYYNGEERAKGNILERFSAQQFPDLHSELNLSSLELGDSALYFCASSVGLAGVLGAYNEQFFGPGTRLTVL.

This chain joins TRBV10-3 and TRBJ2-3, with D possibly TRBD2 on 6 matching bases. Germline V gene data show CDR1 as ENHRY and CDR2 as SYGVKD. V shed 8 bases and J shed 4 bases, with 13 bases lying between them. The CDR3 length is 13 residues. In DNA form, the CDR3 reads TGTGCCATCCAAGGAGGGCCGTCAGATACGCAGTATTTT. It encodes CAIQGGPSDTQYF.

This chain links TRBV10-2 with TRBJ2-7; D is perhaps TRBD1 (5 bases). The CDR3 is made up of 15 amino acids. Looked up from germline, CDR1 is WSHSY and CDR2 is SAAADI. Trimming took 5 bases from V and 0 from J, leaving 14 bases between them. The CDR3, as DNA: TGCGCCAGCAGTAGGACACTTAAAAGCTCCTACGAGCAGTACTTC. Translated: CASSRTLKSSYEQYF.

The chain couples TRBV24-1 to TRBJ2-5, with D maybe TRBD1 (5 bases). From germline, CDR1 is KGHDR and CDR2 SFDVKD. Trimming cost V 10 bases and J 5 bases, with 22 bases left between them. CDR3 length equals 15 residues. CDR3 in amino acids: CATVTQAGCPETQYF. The DNA of the CDR3 is TGTGCCACAGTTACCCAGGCAGGGTGTCCGGAGACCCAGTACTTC.

This sequence joins TRBV6-2 or TRBV6-3 and TRBJ1-5, with D maybe TRBD1 (5 bases). The CDR3 is 16 residues long. CDR1 is MNHEY, CDR2 SVGEGT, per germline. Trimming left V 4 bases short and J 1 base short, with 14 bases between. The CDR3 is CASSWEFGGSNQPQHF. CDR3 DNA sequence: TGTGCCAGCAGTTGGGAGTTCGGGGGAAGCAATCAGCCCCAGCATTTT.

The genes are TRBV19 and TRBJ1-3; 8 bases map to TRBD1. J was trimmed by 3 bases and V by 6 bases; bases with no gene match: 4. The CDR3 extends over 14 amino acids. CDR1 and CDR2 from the germline V gene are LNHDA and SQIVND (reference sequence). The CDR3 is CASRLDRVGNTIYF. The CDR3 DNA reads as TGTGCCAGTAGGCTGGACAGGGTTGGAAACACCATATATTTT.

The chain combines TRBV15 with TRBJ1-2, with a possible D match to TRBD1 (5 bases). Germline loops: CDR1 LNHNV, CDR2 YYDKDF (reference sequence). V lost 1 base and J 7 bases, leaving 19 bases between the germline ends. CDR3 length: 16 amino acids. CDR3 in amino acids: CATSRGGGSYVSGYTF. The CDR3 region has the DNA TGTGCCACCAGCAGAGGCGGGGGGTCGTATGTGAGTGGCTACACCTTC.

V and J are TRBV6-5 and TRBJ1-2; 9 bases are a match to TRBD1. The trim removed 4 bases at V and 3 bases at J, leaving 6 bases unmatched. This CDR3 region has 15 residues. The germline V gene has CDR1 MNHEY and CDR2 SVGAGI. CDR3: CASSSIRQGDYGYTF. Written as DNA, the CDR3 is TGTGCCAGCAGTTCGATTAGACAGGGGGACTATGGCTACACCTTC.

The V gene is TRBV11-2, the J gene TRBJ2-3, with D maybe TRBD2 (5 bases). CDR1 and CDR2 (germline): SGHAT, FQNNGV. V lost 5 bases, J lost 8 bases, and 8 bases lay in between. The CDR3 length is 11 residues. CDR3: CASSITSTQYF. CDR3 coding DNA: TGTGCCAGCAGCATTACTAGTACGCAGTATTTT.

V and J are TRBV5-1 and TRBJ2-3; maybe TRBD2 (5 bases). Germline values: CDR1 SGHRS, CDR2 YFSETQ. The CDR3 is 13 residues long. Trimming stripped 4 bases from V and 6 bases from J, with 12 bases between. CDR3 DNA: TGCGCCAGCAGCCCGACTGGGGAGGATACGCAGTATTTT. This codes for CASSPTGEDTQYF.

For the CDR3, the DNA is TGTGCCAGCAGCTTAGTCCCCCCCAGGGGAAGGGGTAATGAAAAACTGTTTTTT. It is translated as CASSLVPPRGRGNEKLFF. The chain is built from TRBV11-2 and TRBJ1-4; weak D call: TRBD1 (6 bases). The V end lost 1 base, the J end lost 4 bases, and 19 bases lay between the germline ends. The CDR3 runs 18 residues. From germline, CDR1 is SGHAT and CDR2 FQNNGV.

The rearrangement joins TRBV2 to TRBJ2-2, with D maybe TRBD1 (6 bases). From germline, CDR1 is SNHLY and CDR2 FYNNEI. Trimming removed 2 bases from V and 6 bases from J, with 13 bases in between. This CDR3 is built from 15 residues. CDR3 loop: CASSESRGYAGELFF. CDR3 nucleotide sequence: TGTGCCAGCAGTGAATCCAGGGGCTACGCCGGGGAGCTGTTTTTT.

This clone was picked up one time. The chain links TRBV19 to TRBJ1-2; D unclear. The ends were cut back, 3 bases at V and 7 bases at J, with 15 bases in the middle. This CDR3 is built from 14 residues. CDR1 and CDR2 (germline): LNHDA, SQIVND (reference sequence). The CDR3 bases are TGTGCCAGTAGTATTAGTGGCTCGGCAGGTGGCTACACCTTC. Its protein is CASSISGSAGGYTF.

The chain uses TRBV5-4 and TRBJ2-1; no reliable D call. Trimming took 1 base from V and 8 from J, leaving 4 bases between them. Germline CDR1 reads SGHNT; CDR2 reads YYREEE (reference sequence). This CDR3 region has 11 residues. CDR3 amino acids: CASSLSDEQFF. DNA for the CDR3: TGTGCCAGCAGCTTGTCTGATGAGCAGTTCTTC.

V and J are TRBV19 and TRBJ2-7, with 7 nucleotides matching TRBD1. V lost 4 bases and J lost 3; bases outside the gene matches: 9. The CDR3 contains 15 residues. The V gene's germline CDR1 is LNHDA and CDR2 SQIVND (reference sequence). For the CDR3, the DNA is TGTGCCAGTAGTACTACGGGACAGATGGGCTACGAGCAGTACTTC. Protein sequence: CASSTTGQMGYEQYF.

The gene calls are TRBV5-1 and TRBJ2-1, with D possibly matching TRBD2 (6 bases). The germline CDR1 and CDR2 sequences are SGHRS and YFSETQ. The CDR3 consists of 14 residues. V was trimmed by 0 bases and J by 9 bases, leaving 13 bases between them. The CDR3 loop reads CASSLGPLGGEQFF. CDR3 DNA sequence: TGCGCCAGCAGCTTGGGCCCTCTGGGAGGTGAGCAGTTCTTC.

V is TRBV19 and J is TRBJ1-2; D remains ambiguous. The V and J ends lost 5 bases and 8 bases respectively, with 15 bases between them. This CDR3 has 13 amino acids. The V gene's germline CDR1 is LNHDA and CDR2 SQIVND (reference sequence). Here the CDR3 reads CASSYGMNEGYTF. CDR3 in DNA: TGTGCCAGTAGTTACGGGATGAACGAGGGCTACACCTTC.

On this clone: Other nucleotide sequences from this sample produce the same CDR3. The chain uses TRBV9 and TRBJ2-1; possibly TRBD1 for D (6 bases). V was shortened by 1 base and J by 0 bases, with 8 bases between the two germline ends. This CDR3 is 15 amino acids long. Germline V gene lookup returns CDR1 SGDLS and CDR2 YYNGEE. The CDR3 sequence: CASSVQGSSYNEQFF. The CDR3, as DNA: TGTGCCAGCAGCGTACAGGGGAGCTCCTACAATGAGCAGTTCTTC. Full variable domain (rest looked up from reference TRBV9 and TRBJ2-1): DSGVTQTPKHLITATGQRVTLRCSPRSGDLSVYWYQQSLDQGLQFLIQYYNGEERAKGNILERFSAQQFPDLHSELNLSSLELGDSALYFCASSVQGSSYNEQFFGPGTRLTVL.

The rearrangement uses TRBV24-1 and TRBJ2-2, with 7 positions matching TRBD1. CDR3 size: 16 residues. In germline, CDR1 is KGHDR, CDR2 SFDVKD. Trimming cost V 5 bases and J 0 bases; bases outside gene matches: 5. The CDR3 DNA reads TGTGCCACCAGTGCCTGGACAGGCTCGAACACCGGGGAGCTGTTTTTT. It is translated as CATSAWTGSNTGELFF.

The V and J genes are TRBV5-6 and TRBJ2-1; 8 bases align to TRBD1. The CDR3 contains 13 residues. V lost 0 bases and J lost 7; bases outside the gene matches: 0. The germline gives CDR1 SGHDT, CDR2 YYEEEE. Written as DNA, the CDR3 is TGTGCCAGCAGCTTGGGGACAGGGAATGAGCAGTTCTTC. Its translation is CASSLGTGNEQFF.

For the CDR3, the DNA is TGTGCCAGCAGTCTCTCGGGGGGATGGGTCCACGAGCAGTACTTC. This sequence encodes CASSLSGGWVHEQYF. This chain uses TRBV27 with TRBJ2-7; 7 bases match TRBD2. V shed 5 bases and J 5 bases; nucleotides not matched to a gene: 12. CDR1 is MNHEY and CDR2 is SMNVEV in the germline V gene (reference sequence). This CDR3 is built from 15 residues.

CDR3 bases: TGTGCCACCAGTGACGCGACCGGTCCGGGAGAGACCCAGTACTTC. Translation: CATSDATGPGETQYF. V gene TRBV24-1 combines with J gene TRBJ2-5; D remains unclear. The V and J ends lost 4 bases and 4 bases respectively, with 15 bases between them. Germline assignment: CDR1 KGHDR and CDR2 SFDVKD. The CDR3 sequence is 15 residues long.